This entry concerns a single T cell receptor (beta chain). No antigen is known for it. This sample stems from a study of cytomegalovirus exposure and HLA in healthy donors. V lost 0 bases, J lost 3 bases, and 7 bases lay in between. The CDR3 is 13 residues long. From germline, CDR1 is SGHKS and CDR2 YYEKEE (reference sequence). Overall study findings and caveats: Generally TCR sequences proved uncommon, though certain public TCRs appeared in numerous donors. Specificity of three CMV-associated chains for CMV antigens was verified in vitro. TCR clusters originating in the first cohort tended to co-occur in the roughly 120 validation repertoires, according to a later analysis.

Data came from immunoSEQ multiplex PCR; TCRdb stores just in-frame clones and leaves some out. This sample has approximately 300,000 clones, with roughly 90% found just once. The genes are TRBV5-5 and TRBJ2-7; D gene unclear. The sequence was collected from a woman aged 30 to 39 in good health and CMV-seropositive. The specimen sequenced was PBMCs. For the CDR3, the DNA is TGTGCCAGCAGCTTGGCCTACAGCTACGAGCAGTACTTC. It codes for CASSLAYSYEQYF.